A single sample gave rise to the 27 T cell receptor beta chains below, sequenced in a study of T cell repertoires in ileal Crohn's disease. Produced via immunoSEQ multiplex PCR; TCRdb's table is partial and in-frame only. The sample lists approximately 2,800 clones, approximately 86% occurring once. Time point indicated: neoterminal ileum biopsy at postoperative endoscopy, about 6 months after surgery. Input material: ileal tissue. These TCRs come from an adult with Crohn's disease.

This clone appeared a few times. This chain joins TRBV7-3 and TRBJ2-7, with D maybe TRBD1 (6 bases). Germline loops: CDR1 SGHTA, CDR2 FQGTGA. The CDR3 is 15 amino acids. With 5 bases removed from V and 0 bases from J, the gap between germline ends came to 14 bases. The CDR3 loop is CASSVGTGSSYEQYF. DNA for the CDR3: TGTGCCAGCAGCGTCGGTACAGGGAGCTCCTACGAGCAGTACTTC. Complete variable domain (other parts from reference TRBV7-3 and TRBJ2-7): GAGVSQTPSNKVTEKGKYVELRCDPISGHTALYWYRQSLGQGPEFLIYFQGTGAADDSGLPNDRFFAVRPEGSVSTLKIQRTERGDSAVYLCASSVGTGSSYEQYFGPGTRLTVT.

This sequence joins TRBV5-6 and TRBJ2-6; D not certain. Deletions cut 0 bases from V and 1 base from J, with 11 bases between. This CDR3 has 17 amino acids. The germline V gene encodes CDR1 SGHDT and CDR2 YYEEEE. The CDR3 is CASSLVGSRSGANVLTF. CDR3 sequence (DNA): TGTGCCAGCAGCTTGGTCGGAAGTAGGTCTGGGGCCAACGTCCTGACTTTC.

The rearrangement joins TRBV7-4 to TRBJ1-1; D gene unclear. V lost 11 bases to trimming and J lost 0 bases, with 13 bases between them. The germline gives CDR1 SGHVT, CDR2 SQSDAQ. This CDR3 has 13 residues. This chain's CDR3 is CAFLPDLNTEAFF. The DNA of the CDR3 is TGTGCCTTCCTCCCGGACTTGAACACTGAAGCTTTCTTT.

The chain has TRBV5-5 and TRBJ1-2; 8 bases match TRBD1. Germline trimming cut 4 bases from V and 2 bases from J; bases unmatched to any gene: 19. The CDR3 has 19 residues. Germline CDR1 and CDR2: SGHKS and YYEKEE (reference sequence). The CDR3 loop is CASSPTAGGQVISNYGYTF. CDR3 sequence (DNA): TGTGCCAGCAGCCCCACGGCTGGGGGACAGGTGATTTCCAACTATGGCTACACCTTC.

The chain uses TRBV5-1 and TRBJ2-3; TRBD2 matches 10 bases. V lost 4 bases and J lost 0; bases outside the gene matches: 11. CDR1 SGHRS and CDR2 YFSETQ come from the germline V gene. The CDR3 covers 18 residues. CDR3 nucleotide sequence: TGCGCCAGCAGCCCGACTCCCCCTAGCGGGGGCAGCACAGATACGCAGTATTTT. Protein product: CASSPTPPSGGSTDTQYF.

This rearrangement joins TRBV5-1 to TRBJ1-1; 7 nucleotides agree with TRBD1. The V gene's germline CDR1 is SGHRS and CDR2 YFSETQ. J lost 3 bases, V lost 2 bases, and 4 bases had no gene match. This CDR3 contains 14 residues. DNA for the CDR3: TGCGCCAGCAGCTTAGGACAGGTGGACACTGAAGCTTTCTTT. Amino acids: CASSLGQVDTEAFF.

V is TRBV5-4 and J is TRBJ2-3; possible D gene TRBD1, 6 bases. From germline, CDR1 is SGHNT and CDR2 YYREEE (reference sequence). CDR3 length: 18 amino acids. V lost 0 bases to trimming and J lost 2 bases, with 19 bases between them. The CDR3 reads CASSLVESRQGITDTQYF. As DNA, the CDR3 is TGTGCCAGCAGCTTGGTAGAAAGTCGGCAGGGGATCACAGATACGCAGTATTTT. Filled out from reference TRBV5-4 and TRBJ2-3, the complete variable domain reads ETGVTQSPTHLIKTRGQQVTLRCSSQSGHNTVSWYQQALGQGPQFIFQYYREEENGRGNFPPRFSGLQFPNYSSELNVNALELDDSALYLCASSLVESRQGITDTQYFGPGTRLTVL.

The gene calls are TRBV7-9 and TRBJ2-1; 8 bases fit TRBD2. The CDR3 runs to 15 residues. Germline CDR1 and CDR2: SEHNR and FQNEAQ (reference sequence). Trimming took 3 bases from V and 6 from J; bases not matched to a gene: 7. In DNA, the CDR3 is TGTGCCAGCAGCTTCAGACTAGCGCCTCTCAATGAGCAGTTCTTC. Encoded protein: CASSFRLAPLNEQFF.

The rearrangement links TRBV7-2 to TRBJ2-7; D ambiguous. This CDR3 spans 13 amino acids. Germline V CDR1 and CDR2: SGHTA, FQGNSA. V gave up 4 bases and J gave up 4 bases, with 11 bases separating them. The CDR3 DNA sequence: TGTGCCAGCAGCTCAACCGGGCGGTACGAGCAGTACTTC. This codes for CASSSTGRYEQYF.

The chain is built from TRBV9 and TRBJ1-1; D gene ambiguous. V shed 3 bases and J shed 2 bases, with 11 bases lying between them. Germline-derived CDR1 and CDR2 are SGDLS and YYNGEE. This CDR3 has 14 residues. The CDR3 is CASSAATGNTEAFF. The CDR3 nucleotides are TGTGCCAGCAGCGCAGCGACGGGAAACACTGAAGCTTTCTTT.

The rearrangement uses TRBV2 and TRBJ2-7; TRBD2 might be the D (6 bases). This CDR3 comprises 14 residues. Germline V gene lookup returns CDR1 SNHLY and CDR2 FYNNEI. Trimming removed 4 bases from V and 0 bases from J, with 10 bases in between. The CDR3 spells CASSGRGSSYEQYF. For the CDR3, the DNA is TGTGCCAGCAGTGGACGGGGGAGCTCCTACGAGCAGTACTTC.

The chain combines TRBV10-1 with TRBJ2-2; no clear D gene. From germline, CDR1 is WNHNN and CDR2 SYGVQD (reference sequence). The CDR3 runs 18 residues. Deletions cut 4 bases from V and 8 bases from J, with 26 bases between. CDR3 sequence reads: CASSVNKIGTVASGELFF. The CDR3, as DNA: TGCGCCAGCAGTGTAAATAAAATCGGAACAGTTGCTTCGGGGGAGCTGTTTTTT.

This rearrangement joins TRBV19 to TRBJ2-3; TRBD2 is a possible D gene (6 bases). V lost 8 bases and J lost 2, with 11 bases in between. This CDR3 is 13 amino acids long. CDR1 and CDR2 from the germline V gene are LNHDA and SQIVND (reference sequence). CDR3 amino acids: CASSSAHTDTQYF. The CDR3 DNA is TGTGCCAGTTCTAGCGCCCACACAGATACGCAGTATTTT.

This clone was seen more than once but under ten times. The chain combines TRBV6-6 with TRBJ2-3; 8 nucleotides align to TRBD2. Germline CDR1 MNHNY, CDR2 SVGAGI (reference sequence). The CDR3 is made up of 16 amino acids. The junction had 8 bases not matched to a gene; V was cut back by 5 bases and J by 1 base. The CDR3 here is CASSPHRAGGTDTQYF. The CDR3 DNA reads TGTGCCAGCAGTCCACACCGAGCGGGGGGCACAGATACGCAGTATTTT.

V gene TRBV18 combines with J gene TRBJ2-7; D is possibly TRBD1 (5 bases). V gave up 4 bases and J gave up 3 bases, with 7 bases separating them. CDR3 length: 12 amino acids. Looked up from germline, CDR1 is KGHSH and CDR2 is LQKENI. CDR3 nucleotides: TGTGCCAGCTCACTTCAGGGCTACGAGCAGTACTTC. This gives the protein CASSLQGYEQYF. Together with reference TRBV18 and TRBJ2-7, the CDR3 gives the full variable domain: NAGVMQNPRHLVRRRGQEARLRCSPMKGHSHVYWYRQLPEEGLKFMVYLQKENIIDESGMPKERFSAEFPKEGPSILRIQQVVRGDSAAYFCASSLQGYEQYFGPGTRLTVT.

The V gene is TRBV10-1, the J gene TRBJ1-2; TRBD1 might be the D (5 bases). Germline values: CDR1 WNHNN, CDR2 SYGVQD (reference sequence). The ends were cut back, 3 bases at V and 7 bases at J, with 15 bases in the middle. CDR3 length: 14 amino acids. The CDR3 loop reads CASSDLQDGGGYTF. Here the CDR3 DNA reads TGCGCCAGCAGTGATTTGCAGGACGGGGGTGGCTACACCTTC.

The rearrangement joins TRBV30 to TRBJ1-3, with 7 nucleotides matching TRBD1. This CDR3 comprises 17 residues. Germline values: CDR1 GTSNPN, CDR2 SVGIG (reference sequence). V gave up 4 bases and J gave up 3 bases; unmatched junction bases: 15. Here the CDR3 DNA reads TGTGCCTGGAATGAGGGAGTGGCAGGGGGAAGTGGAAACACCATATATTTT. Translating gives CAWNEGVAGGSGNTIYF. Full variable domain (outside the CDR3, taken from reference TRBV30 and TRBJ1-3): SQTIHQWPATLVQPVGSPLSLECTVEGTSNPNLYWYRQAAGRGLQLLFYSVGIGQISSEVPQNLSASRPQDRQFILSSKKLLLSDSGFYLCAWNEGVAGGSGNTIYFGEGSWLTVV.

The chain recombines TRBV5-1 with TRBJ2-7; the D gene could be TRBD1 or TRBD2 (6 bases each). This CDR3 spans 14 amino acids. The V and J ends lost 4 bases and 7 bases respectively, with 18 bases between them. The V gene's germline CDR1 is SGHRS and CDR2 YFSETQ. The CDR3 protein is CASSVTWGASEQYF. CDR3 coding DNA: TGCGCCAGCAGCGTCACTTGGGGGGCGTCAGAGCAGTACTTC.

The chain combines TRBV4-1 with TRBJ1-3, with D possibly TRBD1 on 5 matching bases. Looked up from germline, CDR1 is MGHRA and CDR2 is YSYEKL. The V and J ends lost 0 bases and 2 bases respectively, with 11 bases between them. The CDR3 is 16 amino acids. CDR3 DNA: TGCGCCAGCAGCCAAGATCAGTGGGGGACTGGAAACACCATATATTTT. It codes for CASSQDQWGTGNTIYF.

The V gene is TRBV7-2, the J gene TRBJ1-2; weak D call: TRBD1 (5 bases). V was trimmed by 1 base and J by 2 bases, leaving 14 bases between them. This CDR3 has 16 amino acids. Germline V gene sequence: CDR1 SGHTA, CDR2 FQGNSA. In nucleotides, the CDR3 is TGTGCCAGCAGCTTAGGATGGGCCAGGGACAACTATGGCTACACCTTC. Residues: CASSLGWARDNYGYTF.

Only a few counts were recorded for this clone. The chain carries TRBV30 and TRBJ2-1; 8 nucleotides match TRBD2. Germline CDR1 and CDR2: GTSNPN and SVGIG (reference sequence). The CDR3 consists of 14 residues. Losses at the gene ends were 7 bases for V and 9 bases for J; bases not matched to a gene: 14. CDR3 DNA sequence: TGTGCCTCGAACAAGGGGCGGGGGGAGGTTGAGCAGTTCTTC. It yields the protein CASNKGRGEVEQFF. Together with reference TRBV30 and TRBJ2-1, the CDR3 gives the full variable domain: SQTIHQWPATLVQPVGSPLSLECTVEGTSNPNLYWYRQAAGRGLQLLFYSVGIGQISSEVPQNLSASRPQDRQFILSSKKLLLSDSGFYLCASNKGRGEVEQFFGPGTRLTVL.

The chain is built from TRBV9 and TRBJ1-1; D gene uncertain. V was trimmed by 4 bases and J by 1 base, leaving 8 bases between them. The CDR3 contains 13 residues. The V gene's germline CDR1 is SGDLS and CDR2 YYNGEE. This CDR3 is CASSKDWNTEAFF. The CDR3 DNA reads TGTGCCAGCAGCAAGGACTGGAACACTGAAGCTTTCTTT.

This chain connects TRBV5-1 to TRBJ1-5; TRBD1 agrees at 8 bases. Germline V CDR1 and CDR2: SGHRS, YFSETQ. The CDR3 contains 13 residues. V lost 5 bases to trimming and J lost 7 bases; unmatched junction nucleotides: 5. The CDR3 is CASSLGQGQPQHF. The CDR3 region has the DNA TGCGCCAGCAGTCTCGGACAGGGCCAGCCCCAGCATTTT.

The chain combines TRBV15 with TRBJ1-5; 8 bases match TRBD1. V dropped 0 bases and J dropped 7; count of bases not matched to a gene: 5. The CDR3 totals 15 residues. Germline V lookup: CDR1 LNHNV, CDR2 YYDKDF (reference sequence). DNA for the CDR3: TGTGCCACCAGCAGAGATCTTACAGGGGGACAGCCCCAGCATTTT. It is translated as CATSRDLTGGQPQHF. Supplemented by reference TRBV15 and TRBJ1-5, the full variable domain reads DAMVIQNPRYQVTQFGKPVTLSCSQTLNHNVMYWYQQKSSQAPKLLFHYYDKDFNNEADTPDNFQSRRPNTSFCFLDIRSPGLGDTAMYLCATSRDLTGGQPQHFGDGTRLSIL.

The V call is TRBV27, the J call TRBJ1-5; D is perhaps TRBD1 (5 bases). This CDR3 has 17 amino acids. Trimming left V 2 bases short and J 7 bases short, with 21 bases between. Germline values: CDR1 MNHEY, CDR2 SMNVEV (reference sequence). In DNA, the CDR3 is TGTGCCAGCAGTTTAACCCCGCCCGGGACTGGGTTCCAGCCCCAGCATTTT. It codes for CASSLTPPGTGFQPQHF.

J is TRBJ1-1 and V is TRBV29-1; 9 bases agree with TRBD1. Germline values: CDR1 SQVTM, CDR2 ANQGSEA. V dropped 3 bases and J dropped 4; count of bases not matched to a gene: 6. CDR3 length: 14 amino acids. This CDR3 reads CSVDGDRVSTEAFF. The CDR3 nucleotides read TGCAGCGTTGATGGGGACAGGGTCAGCACTGAAGCTTTCTTT.

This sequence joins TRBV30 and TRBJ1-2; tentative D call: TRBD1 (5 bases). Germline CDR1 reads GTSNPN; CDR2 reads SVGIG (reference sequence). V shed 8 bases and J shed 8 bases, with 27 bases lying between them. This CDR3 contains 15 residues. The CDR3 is CAATGDLSISQGYTF. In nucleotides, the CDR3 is TGTGCCGCCACCGGGGACCTATCAATTTCGCAGGGCTACACCTTC.